These 3 T cell receptor beta chains were sequenced from one sample in a study of Tregs in tolerant kidney transplant recipients (dated by TCRdb to between 2018 and 2021). The sample's time point label is to be understood as: 6 months after combined kidney and bone marrow transplant. The transplants used related donors along with nonmyeloablative bone marrow transplantation, and in the human trials mixed chimerism was transient. The method behind the library was the immunoSEQ multiplex PCR assay. Entries here come from immuneACCESS through TCRdb and include only in-frame sequences with V and J called. Some clones fail to appear in such tables; in the studies checked, an unresolved V gene covers under half of the shortfall, and the cause of the remainder is unknown. The sample table holds around 64,000 clones, of which over 75% were seen once. The ten largest clones take up 3.5% to 4% of the sample.

Sequenced here: CD4+ T cells from blood (PBMCs), sampled 6 months after the transplant. Source of these receptors: a human patient who received a combined kidney and bone marrow transplant. In transplant recipients, some T cells may be of donor rather than host origin.

The rearrangement joins TRBV5-1 to TRBJ2-3, with 10 positions matching TRBD2. In germline, CDR1 is SGHRS, CDR2 YFSETQ. The length of the CDR3 is 15 residues. V lost 4 bases to trimming and J lost 1 base; unmatched junction nucleotides: 3. Here the CDR3 DNA reads TGCGCCAGCAGCCCTCTAGCGGGAGGCACAGATACGCAGTATTTT. It encodes CASSPLAGGTDTQYF.

This clone was seen only a few times. The V gene is TRBV19, the J gene TRBJ2-1, with TRBD2 identical over 8 bases. This CDR3 region has 15 residues. After removal of 6 bases from V and 1 base from J, the junction contained 5 bases not matched to a gene. CDR1 is LNHDA and CDR2 is SQIVND in the germline V gene (reference sequence). CDR3: CASSQGTSSYNEQFF. In DNA form, the CDR3 reads TGTGCCAGTAGCCAAGGGACTAGTTCCTACAATGAGCAGTTCTTC. The whole variable domain, filled in from reference TRBV19 and TRBJ2-1, reads DGGITQSPKYLFRKEGQNVTLSCEQNLNHDAMYWYRQDPGQGLRLIYYSQIVNDFQKGDIAEGYSVSREKKESFPLTVTSAQKNPTAFYLCASSQGTSSYNEQFFGPGTRLTVL.

This clone was counted between two and nine times. The rearrangement links TRBV5-1 to TRBJ1-4; D gene uncertain. Trimming shortened V by 7 bases and J by 2 bases, and 12 bases separated the two germline ends. This CDR3 is built from 14 residues. CDR1 and CDR2 from the germline V gene are SGHRS and YFSETQ. CDR3 sequence: CASARGFTNEKLFF. CDR3 coding DNA: TGCGCCAGCGCTAGAGGGTTTACTAATGAAAAACTGTTTTTT.